The 16 T cell receptor beta chains below come from one sample, sequenced in a study of blood T cell repertoires in COVID-19. Using immunoSEQ multiplex PCR, the repertoire was profiled, and TCRdb retains in-frame clones only, with some absent. The sample has tens of thousands of clones, approximately 91% seen once. The sequenced sample was peripheral blood. The receptors stem from a human donor in a cohort sampled during active COVID-19.

The chain employs TRBV7-2 and TRBJ1-2, with 8 bases identical to TRBD1. V gave up 5 bases and J gave up 7 bases; unmatched junction bases: 6. CDR3 length: 13 residues. Germline V lookup: CDR1 SGHTA, CDR2 FQGNSA. CDR3 protein: CASSQDRVGGYTF. CDR3 sequence (DNA): TGTGCCAGCAGCCAGGACAGGGTTGGTGGCTACACCTTC.

V gene TRBV12-3 or TRBV12-4 combines with J gene TRBJ1-2, with 8 nucleotides matching TRBD1. CDR3 length: 13 amino acids. The V segment lost 6 bases and the J segment 8 bases; nucleotides outside the gene matches: 8. The CDR3 loop reads CASRRRQGFGYTF. In nucleotides, the CDR3 is TGTGCCAGCAGAAGAAGACAGGGGTTCGGCTACACCTTC.

This clone was detected only a few times. The chain joins TRBV7-2 to TRBJ1-2; TRBD1 matches at 8 bases. Germline V CDR1 and CDR2: SGHTA, FQGNSA. V trimming: 4 bases; J trimming: 3 bases; junction bases outside the gene matches: 7. The CDR3 spans 15 residues. The chain's CDR3 is CASSWAQGADYGYTF. The CDR3, as DNA: TGTGCCAGCAGCTGGGCTCAGGGGGCTGACTATGGCTACACCTTC.

The chain uses TRBV4-2 and TRBJ2-7; maybe TRBD2 (6 bases). This CDR3 comprises 15 residues. V was cut by 2 bases and J by 3 bases, with 14 bases left in between. Germline V gene data show CDR1 as LGHNA and CDR2 as YNFKEQ. The CDR3, as DNA: TGTGCCAGCAGCCAACAAAGCGGGCTACACTACGAGCAGTACTTC. Protein: CASSQQSGLHYEQYF.

The CDR3 here is CASSLQAYEQYF. In DNA form, the CDR3 reads TGTGCCAGCAGCTTACAGGCCTACGAGCAGTACTTC. This chain uses TRBV7-6 with TRBJ2-7, with unresolved D. The V end lost 2 bases, the J end lost 2 bases, and 4 bases lay between the germline ends. CDR1 and CDR2 from the germline V gene are SGHVS and FNYEAQ. The CDR3 totals 12 residues.

The CDR3 DNA sequence: TGCGCCAGCAGCTTACTCCAGGGTAGCACTGAAGCTTTCTTT. Translating gives CASSLLQGSTEAFF. The chain links TRBV5-1 to TRBJ1-1; D might be TRBD1 (5 bases). This CDR3 is built from 14 residues. V was shortened by 2 bases and J by 4 bases, with 12 bases between the two germline ends. Germline V gene lookup returns CDR1 SGHRS and CDR2 YFSETQ.

The V and J genes are TRBV7-9 and TRBJ1-1; D is perhaps TRBD1 (5 bases). The CDR3 has 13 amino acids. Germline CDR1 is SEHNR and CDR2 is FQNEAQ (reference sequence). The V end was cut by 5 bases, the J end by 1 base, with 8 bases between. The CDR3 DNA reads TGTGCCAGCAGCCTAGACAGGAACACTGAAGCTTTCTTT. This sequence encodes CASSLDRNTEAFF. Complete variable domain (other parts from reference TRBV7-9 and TRBJ1-1): DTGVSQNPRHKITKRGQNVTFRCDPISEHNRLYWYRQTLGQGPEFLTYFQNEAQLEKSRLLSDRFSAERPKGSFSTLEIQRTEQGDSAMYLCASSLDRNTEAFFGQGTRLTVV.

The DNA of the CDR3 is TGTGCCAGCTCACCGCCGGGACTTAAGGAGCCCCAGCATTTT. This gives the protein CASSPPGLKEPQHF. The chain couples TRBV18 to TRBJ1-5; perhaps TRBD1 as D (5 bases). CDR1 and CDR2 from the germline V gene are KGHSH and LQKENI. This CDR3 comprises 14 residues. V was shortened by 3 bases and J by 8 bases, with 14 bases between the two germline ends.

This chain links TRBV19 with TRBJ1-2; D is unresolved. The V gene's germline CDR1 is LNHDA and CDR2 SQIVND (reference sequence). V lost 5 bases to trimming and J lost 2 bases, with 15 bases between them. CDR3 length: 15 amino acids. The CDR3 reads CASSLTANGNYGYTF. CDR3 nucleotide sequence: TGTGCCAGTAGTCTCACAGCAAATGGGAACTATGGCTACACCTTC.

This chain uses TRBV19 with TRBJ2-2; perhaps TRBD1 as D (5 bases). Germline lookup yields CDR1 LNHDA and CDR2 SQIVND (reference sequence). CDR3 length: 16 amino acids. V was pared by 6 bases and J by 3 bases, with 17 bases between. The CDR3 sequence is CASRGRAWSDTGELFF. The DNA for the CDR3 is TGTGCCAGTAGGGGCAGGGCGTGGAGTGACACCGGGGAGCTGTTTTTT.

The V gene is TRBV5-1, the J gene TRBJ1-6; tentatively, D is TRBD1 (5 bases). Per germline, CDR1 SGHRS and CDR2 YFSETQ. Trimming took off 2 bases at V and 5 bases at J, with 8 bases between the two ends. The CDR3 has 14 amino acids. The CDR3 coding sequence is TGCGCCAGCAGCTTCCGGGGGGATAATTCACCCCTCCACTTT. The encoded protein is CASSFRGDNSPLHF.

The chain employs TRBV18 and TRBJ2-1; TRBD1 matches 11 bases. The CDR3 covers 16 residues. Trimming took 6 bases from V and 6 from J; bases not matched to a gene: 10. CDR1 is KGHSH and CDR2 is LQKENI in the germline V gene. The CDR3 nucleotides are TGTGCCAGCTCCGTCGCTCAAGGGACAGGGGGCAATGAGCAGTTCTTC. Translating gives CASSVAQGTGGNEQFF. The entire variable domain, with the rest obtained from reference TRBV18 and TRBJ2-1, is as follows: NAGVMQNPRHLVRRRGQEARLRCSPMKGHSHVYWYRQLPEEGLKFMVYLQKENIIDESGMPKERFSAEFPKEGPSILRIQQVVRGDSAAYFCASSVAQGTGGNEQFFGPGTRLTVL.

This clone was counted a single time. The chain couples TRBV7-9 to TRBJ2-7, with 13 bases that match TRBD2. CDR3 length: 17 amino acids. Trimming took 5 bases from V and 0 from J; bases not matched to a gene: 7. Per the germline V gene, CDR1 is SEHNR and CDR2 is FQNEAQ (reference sequence). The CDR3 sequence is CASSDRLAGGLSYEQYF. The CDR3 DNA sequence: TGTGCCAGCAGCGACAGACTAGCGGGGGGCCTCTCCTACGAGCAGTACTTC.

This chain joins TRBV5-6 and TRBJ1-1; weak D call: TRBD1 (6 bases). Germline CDR1 reads SGHDT; CDR2 reads YYEEEE. V was shortened by 1 base and J by 1 base, with 8 bases between the two germline ends. The CDR3 extends over 14 amino acids. CDR3 coding DNA: TGTGCCAGCAGCTTGATGGACAGGAACACTGAAGCTTTCTTT. Encoded protein: CASSLMDRNTEAFF.

This clone was observed a single time. The chain recombines TRBV7-8 with TRBJ1-5, with no clear D. The CDR3 runs to 15 residues. CDR1 and CDR2 from the germline V gene are SGHVS and FQNEAQ. V lost 1 base and J 0 bases, leaving 7 bases between the germline ends. The CDR3 DNA sequence: TGTGCCAGCAGCTTAGTGTCTAATAGCAATCAGCCCCAGCATTTT. This encodes CASSLVSNSNQPQHF.

V and J are TRBV30 and TRBJ1-2; unclear D gene. Germline loops: CDR1 GTSNPN, CDR2 SVGIG (reference sequence). The CDR3 spans 11 residues. V shed 8 bases and J shed 8 bases, with 15 bases lying between them. The CDR3 loop is CALSHEAGYTF. In nucleotides, the CDR3 is TGTGCCCTCTCCCATGAGGCGGGCTACACCTTC.